Shown below are 8 T cell receptor beta chains from a single sample sequenced in a study of naive and memory T cell subsets. Notes on the study in general: Naive repertoires, especially CD8, held a few larger clonotypes, possibly memory cells re-expressing CD45RA.

No antigen has been identified for these receptors. The beta constant-region primer was an equimolar mix of two oligonucleotides covering TRBC1 and TRBC2. The ligated cDNA underwent four PCR rounds using SP2 and nested alpha and beta constant-region primers. One entry per CDR3 protein results from TCRdb running MiXCR on the UMI-ligation and nested PCR reads. The sample comprises about 140,000 distinct CDR3 sequences, approximately 20% of which are singletons, and 0.6% to 0.7% rests with the top ten. The material sequenced was naive CD8+ T cells from blood. The receptor set was obtained from a human donor in good health.

The J gene is TRBJ2-5, the V gene TRBV13, with 10 bases fitting TRBD2. CDR1 PRHDT and CDR2 FYEKMQ come from the germline V gene (reference sequence). Trimming cost V 7 bases and J 7 bases; bases outside gene matches: 21. The CDR3 sequence is 18 residues long. This CDR3 reads CASTQGPSGRELGGTQYF. Here the CDR3 DNA reads TGTGCCAGCACCCAAGGACCTAGCGGGAGAGAGTTAGGAGGGACCCAGTACTTC.

This clonotype has more than one count but fewer than ten. The chain couples TRBV6-6 to TRBJ2-5; 7 bases align to TRBD2. The CDR3 sequence is 15 residues long. Trimming at V came to 2 bases and at J to 4 bases, leaving 7 bases not matched to a gene. Germline V gene lookup returns CDR1 MNHNY and CDR2 SVGAGI (reference sequence). CDR3 sequence: CASSYLGGFGETQYF. The CDR3 nucleotides are TGTGCCAGCAGTTACCTGGGGGGGTTCGGAGAGACCCAGTACTTC.

This clonotype was detected a few times. The V call is TRBV7-9, the J call TRBJ2-4; 8 bases are shared with TRBD1. The ends lost 4 bases at V and 1 base at J; junction bases unmatched: 15. The CDR3 covers 19 residues. Germline CDR1 reads SEHNR; CDR2 reads FQNEAQ (reference sequence). CDR3 nucleotides: TGTGCCAGCAGCTCCCAAGCCCCACAGGGGGAGAGGGCCAAAAACATTCAGTACTTC. Its protein product is CASSSQAPQGERAKNIQYF. Based on the CDR3 plus reference TRBV7-9 and TRBJ2-4, the full variable domain is DTGVSQNPRHKITKRGQNVTFRCDPISEHNRLYWYRQTLGQGPEFLTYFQNEAQLEKSRLLSDRFSAERPKGSFSTLEIQRTEQGDSAMYLCASSSQAPQGERAKNIQYFGAGTRLSVL.

This chain connects TRBV20-1 to TRBJ2-1, with 11 bases lining up with TRBD2. Germline V lookup: CDR1 DFQATT, CDR2 SNEGSKA (reference sequence). The ends lost 3 bases at V and 8 bases at J; junction bases unmatched: 3. The CDR3 is 13 amino acids. The CDR3 sequence is CSASSGRDYEQFF. The CDR3 bases are TGCAGTGCTAGTAGCGGGAGGGATTATGAGCAGTTCTTC.

Only one count was recorded for this clonotype. The chain couples TRBV6-2 or TRBV6-3 to TRBJ2-7, with 10 bases fitting TRBD1. V gave up 6 bases and J gave up 6 bases; unmatched junction bases: 17. The germline V gene has CDR1 MNHEY and CDR2 SVGEGT. The CDR3 contains 17 residues. As DNA, the CDR3 is TGTGCCAGCAGCCCAACCGCGGGGGACAGGGGTTTCGGCGAGCAGTACTTC. The encoded protein is CASSPTAGDRGFGEQYF.

The chain employs TRBV13 and TRBJ1-1; weak D call: TRBD1 (5 bases). CDR1 is PRHDT and CDR2 is FYEKMQ in the germline V gene (reference sequence). V lost 1 base and J lost 6, with 21 bases in between. The CDR3 is made up of 17 amino acids. The CDR3 DNA sequence: TGTGCCAGCAGCTTAGCGAATCCTGTGCGGGGGGAGGCTGAAGCTTTCTTT. This encodes CASSLANPVRGEAEAFF.

This clonotype turned up a few times. The chain recombines TRBV7-8 with TRBJ1-4; 7 bases agree with TRBD1. The CDR3 extends over 14 amino acids. Per germline, CDR1 SGHVS and CDR2 FQNEAQ. Losses at the gene ends were 5 bases for V and 7 bases for J; bases not matched to a gene: 7. The CDR3 sequence: CASSHRGLTEKLFF. CDR3 bases: TGTGCCAGCAGCCACAGGGGTTTGACTGAAAAACTGTTTTTT. The whole variable domain, remainder taken from reference TRBV7-8 and TRBJ1-4, is GAGVSQSPRYKVAKRGQDVALRCDPISGHVSLFWYQQALGQGPEFLTYFQNEAQLDKSGLPSDRFFAERPEGSVSTLKIQRTQQEDSAVYLCASSHRGLTEKLFFGSGTQLSVL.

This clonotype has more than one count but fewer than ten. This sequence joins TRBV4-1 and TRBJ2-7, with 8 positions matching TRBD2. CDR3 length: 18 residues. Germline trimming cut 0 bases from V and 2 bases from J; bases unmatched to any gene: 12. Germline lookup yields CDR1 MGHRA and CDR2 YSYEKL. The CDR3 sequence is CASSQEALASGPTYEQYF. The CDR3 nucleotides read TGCGCCAGCAGCCAAGAGGCCCTAGCTAGCGGGCCAACCTACGAGCAGTACTTC.